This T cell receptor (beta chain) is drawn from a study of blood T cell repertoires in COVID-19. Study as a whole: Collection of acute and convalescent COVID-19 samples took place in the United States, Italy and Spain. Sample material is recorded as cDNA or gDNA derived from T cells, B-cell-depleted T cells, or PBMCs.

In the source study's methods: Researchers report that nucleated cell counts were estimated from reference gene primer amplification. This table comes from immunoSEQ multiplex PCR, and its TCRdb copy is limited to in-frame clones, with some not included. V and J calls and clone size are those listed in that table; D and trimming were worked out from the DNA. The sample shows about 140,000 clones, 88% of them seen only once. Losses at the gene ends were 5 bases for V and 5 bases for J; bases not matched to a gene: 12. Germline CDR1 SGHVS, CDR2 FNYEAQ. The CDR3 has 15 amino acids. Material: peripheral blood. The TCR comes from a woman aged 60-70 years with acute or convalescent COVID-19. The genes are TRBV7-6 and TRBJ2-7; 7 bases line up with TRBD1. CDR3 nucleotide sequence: TGTGCCAGCAGCACCCACAGGGGACATGATAACGAGCAGTACTTC. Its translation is CASSTHRGHDNEQYF.